Shown below are 23 T cell receptor beta chains from a single sample sequenced in a study of CD8+ T cells in alopecia areata. Sequencing templates came from extracted RNA that was reverse transcribed into cDNA. Sequenced by immunoSEQ multiplex PCR; TCRdb stores in-frame clones only, minus some. The sample yields roughly 200,000 clones, roughly two fifths seen once. Treatment given: oral pan-JAK inhibitor, 5-10 mg twice daily. Sample: CD4+ T cells sorted from blood, taken around week 37, from a patient treated with tofacitinib. Receptors originate from a human donor with alopecia areata.

The chain combines TRBV7-8 with TRBJ1-2; tentatively, D is TRBD1 (5 bases). Germline lookup yields CDR1 SGHVS and CDR2 FQNEAQ. The CDR3 is made up of 14 amino acids. Deletions cut 6 bases from V and 4 bases from J, with 15 bases between. CDR3 sequence reads: CASSPLGAAYGYTF. DNA for the CDR3: TGTGCCAGCAGTCCGCTAGGGGCCGCCTATGGCTACACCTTC.

This chain links TRBV7-2 with TRBJ1-5; D remains unclear. The CDR3 is 13 amino acids. The germline V gene has CDR1 SGHTA and CDR2 FQGNSA. V was shortened by 2 bases and J by 3 bases, with 5 bases between the two germline ends. The CDR3 region is CASSLRPNQPQHF. CDR3 DNA: TGTGCCAGCAGCTTACGCCCCAATCAGCCCCAGCATTTT.

This clone was seen only a few times. The rearrangement joins TRBV7-3 to TRBJ1-2; TRBD1 is a possible D gene (5 bases). Per the germline V gene, CDR1 is SGHTA and CDR2 is FQGTGA. This CDR3 spans 13 amino acids. Trimming took off 3 bases at V and 8 bases at J, with 13 bases between the two ends. The DNA for the CDR3 is TGTGCCAGCAGCTTCGGGACGGGAGAGGGCTACACCTTC. Its protein product is CASSFGTGEGYTF.

The rearrangement uses TRBV29-1 and TRBJ2-2, with a tentative D call TRBD1 (6 bases). V was cut by 1 base and J by 6 bases, with 9 bases left in between. The CDR3 consists of 13 residues. The germline V gene has CDR1 SQVTM and CDR2 ANQGSEA. This chain's CDR3 is CSVEAGVPGELFF. The CDR3, as DNA: TGCAGCGTTGAAGCAGGGGTCCCCGGGGAGCTGTTTTTT.

This sequence joins TRBV11-2 and TRBJ2-5; D unresolved. Trimming took off 2 bases at V and 1 base at J, with 8 bases between the two ends. Looked up from germline, CDR1 is SGHAT and CDR2 is FQNNGV. This CDR3 is 14 amino acids long. This chain's CDR3 is CASSLRGIQETQYF. CDR3 sequence (DNA): TGTGCCAGCAGCTTACGAGGAATCCAAGAGACCCAGTACTTC.

This clone was recorded a few times. CDR3 in amino acids: CASSLGVHEQFF. The CDR3 nucleotides read TGTGCCAGCAGCTTGGGGGTTCATGAGCAGTTCTTC. The J gene is TRBJ2-1, the V gene TRBV7-2, with D perhaps assigned TRBD1 or TRBD2 (5 bases each). Germline V CDR1 and CDR2: SGHTA, FQGNSA. V lost 3 bases to trimming and J lost 8 bases, with 8 bases between them. CDR3 length: 12 residues. Complete variable domain (other parts from reference TRBV7-2 and TRBJ2-1): GAGVSQSPSNKVTEKGKDVELRCDPISGHTALYWYRQSLGQGLEFLIYFQGNSAPDKSGLPSDRFSAERTGGSVSTLTIQRTQQEDSAVYLCASSLGVHEQFFGPGTRLTVL.

In this sample, this clone turned up a few times. The chain uses TRBV29-1 and TRBJ2-6; the D gene is possibly TRBD2 (5 bases). This CDR3 is built from 15 residues. V lost 4 bases and J 0 bases, leaving 10 bases between the germline ends. Germline CDR1 is SQVTM and CDR2 is ANQGSEA. The CDR3 DNA sequence: TGCAGCGTTGTGGGTGGGAGCTCTGGGGCCAACGTCCTGACTTTC. It encodes CSVVGGSSGANVLTF.

This clone was detected only a few times. V gene TRBV7-3 combines with J gene TRBJ2-7; D possibly matches TRBD1 or TRBD2 (5 bases each). This CDR3 has 13 residues. Looked up from germline, CDR1 is SGHTA and CDR2 is FQGTGA. V was trimmed by 5 bases and J by 1 base, leaving 9 bases between them. The CDR3 region is CASSRDRSYEQYF. The CDR3 DNA reads TGTGCCAGCAGCCGGGACCGATCCTACGAGCAGTACTTC.

This chain uses TRBV27 with TRBJ2-7, with TRBD1 matching 7 bases. The CDR3 is 13 residues long. Germline CDR1 and CDR2: MNHEY and SMNVEV (reference sequence). The V segment lost 6 bases and the J segment 3 bases; nucleotides outside the gene matches: 5. CDR3 sequence: CASRETGNYEQYF. CDR3 nucleotides: TGTGCCAGCAGGGAGACAGGGAACTACGAGCAGTACTTC.

The chain joins TRBV29-1 to TRBJ2-3, with D tentatively TRBD1 or TRBD2 (5 bases each). This CDR3 is built from 14 residues. Germline CDR1 reads SQVTM; CDR2 reads ANQGSEA. V lost 6 bases and J lost 2, with 15 bases in between. CDR3 in amino acids: CSVLGPSYTDTQYF. Here the CDR3 DNA reads TGCAGCGTATTGGGACCGAGCTACACAGATACGCAGTATTTT.

This chain joins TRBV19 and TRBJ1-5, with no clear D. The germline gives CDR1 LNHDA, CDR2 SQIVND (reference sequence). V lost 3 bases, J lost 1 base, and 7 bases lay in between. The CDR3 has 14 residues. The CDR3 is CASSIAGSNQPQHF. CDR3 sequence (DNA): TGTGCCAGTAGTATTGCTGGCAGCAATCAGCCCCAGCATTTT.

This clone was seen more than once but under ten times. The V call is TRBV28, the J call TRBJ1-1; D may be TRBD1 (5 bases). Per the germline V gene, CDR1 is MDHEN and CDR2 is SYDVKM. This CDR3 spans 15 amino acids. V was trimmed by 7 bases and J by 7 bases, leaving 22 bases between them. CDR3 nucleotide sequence: TGTGCCAGCACCAAATCGGGGCAGGCAGTTGTTGAAGCTTTCTTT. Residues: CASTKSGQAVVEAFF. Based on the CDR3 plus reference TRBV28 and TRBJ1-1, the full variable domain is DVKVTQSSRYLVKRTGEKVFLECVQDMDHENMFWYRQDPGLGLRLIYFSYDVKMKEKGDIPEGYSVSREKKERFSLILESASTNQTSMYLCASTKSGQAVVEAFFGQGTRLTVV.

In DNA form, the CDR3 reads TGCAGCGTTGGAGGAAGGTCCTACAATGAGCAGTTCTTC. It yields the protein CSVGGRSYNEQFF. The J gene is TRBJ2-1, the V gene TRBV29-1, with D unresolved. Germline CDR1 and CDR2: SQVTM and ANQGSEA. The germline V and J ends were trimmed by 4 bases and 1 base, with 8 bases remaining between them. This CDR3 has 13 residues.

This clone was seen a handful of times. The rearrangement links TRBV27 to TRBJ2-4; tentatively, D is TRBD1 or TRBD2 (5 bases each). The CDR3 covers 15 residues. The V end was cut by 2 bases, the J end by 1 base, with 9 bases between. Germline CDR1 and CDR2: MNHEY and SMNVEV (reference sequence). The CDR3 DNA reads TGTGCCAGCAGTTTAGAGGGGTCGGCCAAAAACATTCAGTACTTC. Its protein is CASSLEGSAKNIQYF.

The chain couples TRBV6-5 to TRBJ2-5; 8 nucleotides match TRBD1. CDR1 and CDR2 (germline): MNHEY, SVGAGI. J lost 5 bases, V lost 5 bases, and 10 bases had no gene match. The CDR3 spans 15 residues. The CDR3 bases are TGTGCCAGCAGTCATCACGACAGGGGCGGGGAGACCCAGTACTTC. Translating gives CASSHHDRGGETQYF.

V and J are TRBV20-1 and TRBJ2-3; no firm D call. CDR1 and CDR2 (germline): DFQATT, SNEGSKA (reference sequence). This CDR3 has 11 amino acids. Trimming shortened V by 6 bases and J by 4 bases, and 8 bases separated the two germline ends. CDR3 protein: CSAAPADTQYF. CDR3 DNA: TGCAGTGCGGCCCCCGCAGATACGCAGTATTTT.

V usage is TRBV15 and J usage is TRBJ2-1, with a tentative D call TRBD2 (6 bases). Germline CDR1 is LNHNV and CDR2 is YYDKDF (reference sequence). The CDR3 is made up of 15 amino acids. V lost 3 bases, J lost 5 bases, and 14 bases lay in between. In DNA, the CDR3 is TGTGCCACCAGCAGTGACGGGAGTAGTCACAATGAGCAGTTCTTC. Its translation is CATSSDGSSHNEQFF.

The J gene is TRBJ2-1, the V gene TRBV5-1; 8 bases map to TRBD2. The V gene end was trimmed by 4 bases and the J gene end by 12 bases; junction bases not matched to a gene: 9. CDR1 is SGHRS, CDR2 YFSETQ, per germline. The CDR3 consists of 13 residues. DNA for the CDR3: TGCGCCAGCAGCCCGGGACCCCGGGGGGGGCAGTTCTTC. This encodes CASSPGPRGGQFF.

The V gene is TRBV29-1, the J gene TRBJ1-1; the match to TRBD1 covers 8 bases. The CDR3 runs to 15 residues. V trimming: 3 bases; J trimming: 1 base; junction bases outside the gene matches: 7. From germline, CDR1 is SQVTM and CDR2 ANQGSEA. For the CDR3, the DNA is TGCAGCGTTGACGTCAGGGGGCTTGAGAACACTGAAGCTTTCTTT. Translated, it gives CSVDVRGLENTEAFF. Supplemented by reference TRBV29-1 and TRBJ1-1, the full variable domain reads SAVISQKPSRDICQRGTSLTIQCQVDSQVTMMFWYRQQPGQSLTLIATANQGSEATYESGFVIDKFPISRPNLTFSTLTVSNMSPEDSSIYLCSVDVRGLENTEAFFGQGTRLTVV.

This rearrangement joins TRBV30 to TRBJ2-3; unclear D gene. The length of the CDR3 is 11 residues. V was clipped by 5 bases and J by 4 bases, with 7 bases between them. The V gene's germline CDR1 is GTSNPN and CDR2 SVGIG (reference sequence). CDR3 amino acids: CAWELPDTQYF. The CDR3 DNA is TGTGCCTGGGAGCTGCCAGATACGCAGTATTTT.

The genes are TRBV10-3 and TRBJ2-7, with 7 nucleotides matching TRBD1. Germline lookup yields CDR1 ENHRY and CDR2 SYGVKD. Trimming took 6 bases from V and 6 from J; bases not matched to a gene: 8. This CDR3 contains 13 residues. The CDR3 nucleotides read TGTGCCATCAGAAGACCGACAGGGTTCGAGCAGTACTTC. Protein product: CAIRRPTGFEQYF.

This clone was seen a few times. The chain is built from TRBV27 and TRBJ2-7; TRBD2 matches 9 bases. The CDR3 runs 13 residues. Losses at the gene ends were 7 bases for V and 4 bases for J; bases not matched to a gene: 5. Germline loops: CDR1 MNHEY, CDR2 SMNVEV (reference sequence). CDR3 sequence: CASMGTSSYEQYF. The CDR3 DNA sequence: TGTGCCAGCATGGGGACTAGCTCGTACGAGCAGTACTTC.

The rearrangement links TRBV30 to TRBJ2-2; 8 bases align to TRBD1. This CDR3 region has 14 residues. V trimming: 8 bases; J trimming: 3 bases; junction bases outside the gene matches: 8. Germline loops: CDR1 GTSNPN, CDR2 SVGIG (reference sequence). The CDR3 loop reads CARLDRGYTGELFF. The CDR3 region has the DNA TGTGCCAGGCTTGACAGGGGTTACACCGGGGAGCTGTTTTTT.